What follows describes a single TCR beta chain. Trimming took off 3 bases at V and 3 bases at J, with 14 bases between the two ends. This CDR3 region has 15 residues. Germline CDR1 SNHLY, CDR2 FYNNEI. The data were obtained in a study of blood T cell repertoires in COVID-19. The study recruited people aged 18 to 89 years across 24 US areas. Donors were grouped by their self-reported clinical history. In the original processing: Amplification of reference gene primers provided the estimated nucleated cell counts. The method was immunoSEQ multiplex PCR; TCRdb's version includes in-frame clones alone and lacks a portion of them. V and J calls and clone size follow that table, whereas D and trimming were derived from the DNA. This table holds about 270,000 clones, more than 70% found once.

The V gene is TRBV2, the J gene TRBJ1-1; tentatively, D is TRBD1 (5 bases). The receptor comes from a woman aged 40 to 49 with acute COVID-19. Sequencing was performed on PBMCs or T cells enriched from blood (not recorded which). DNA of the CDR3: TGTGCCAGCAGTGATGGGGGGGTATTGTACACTGAAGCTTTCTTT. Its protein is CASSDGGVLYTEAFF. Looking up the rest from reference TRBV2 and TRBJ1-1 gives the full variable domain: EPEVTQTPSHQVTQMGQEVILRCVPISNHLYFYWYRQILGQKVEFLVSFYNNEISEKSEIFDDQFSVERPDGSNFTLKIRSTKLEDSAMYFCASSDGGVLYTEAFFGQGTRLTVV.